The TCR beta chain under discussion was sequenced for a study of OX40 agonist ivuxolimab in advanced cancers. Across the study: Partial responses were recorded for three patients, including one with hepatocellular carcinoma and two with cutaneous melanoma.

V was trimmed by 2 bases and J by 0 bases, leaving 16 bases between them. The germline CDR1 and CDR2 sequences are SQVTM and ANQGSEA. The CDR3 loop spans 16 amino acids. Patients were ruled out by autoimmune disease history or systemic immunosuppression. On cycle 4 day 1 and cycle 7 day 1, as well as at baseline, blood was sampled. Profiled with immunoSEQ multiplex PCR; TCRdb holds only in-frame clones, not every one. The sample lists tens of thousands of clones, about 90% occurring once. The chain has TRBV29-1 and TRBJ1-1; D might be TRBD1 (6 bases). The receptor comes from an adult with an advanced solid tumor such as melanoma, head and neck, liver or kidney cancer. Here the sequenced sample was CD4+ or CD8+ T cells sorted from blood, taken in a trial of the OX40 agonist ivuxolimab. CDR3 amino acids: CSVEWGGASMNTEAFF. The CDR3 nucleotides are TGCAGCGTTGAATGGGGGGGGGCGTCAATGAACACTGAAGCTTTCTTT.